The source of this TCR beta chain is a study of blood T cell repertoires in COVID-19. Looking at the study overall: Researchers got acute and convalescent COVID-19 samples from the United States, Italy and Spain. PBMCs, B-cell-depleted T cells, or T cells provided the cDNA or gDNA that made up the material.

Followed longitudinally, the Seattle patients had been enrolled during active infection. Assay used: immunoSEQ multiplex PCR; TCRdb lists only in-frame clones, some missing. Here the sample spans 95,000 to 150,000 clones, 90% being singletons. The ends lost 4 bases at V and 5 bases at J; junction bases unmatched: 12. The germline V gene encodes CDR1 SGHRS and CDR2 YFSETQ. This CDR3 is built from 18 residues. Sequencing was done on a sample of peripheral blood. The TCR comes from a woman aged 55-69 years with COVID-19, enrolled during active disease. J is TRBJ2-5 and V is TRBV5-1; TRBD2 matches at 15 bases. The CDR3 is CASSPGLAGGITGETQYF. CDR3 sequence (DNA): TGCGCCAGCAGCCCGGGACTAGCGGGGGGCATCACAGGGGAGACCCAGTACTTC.